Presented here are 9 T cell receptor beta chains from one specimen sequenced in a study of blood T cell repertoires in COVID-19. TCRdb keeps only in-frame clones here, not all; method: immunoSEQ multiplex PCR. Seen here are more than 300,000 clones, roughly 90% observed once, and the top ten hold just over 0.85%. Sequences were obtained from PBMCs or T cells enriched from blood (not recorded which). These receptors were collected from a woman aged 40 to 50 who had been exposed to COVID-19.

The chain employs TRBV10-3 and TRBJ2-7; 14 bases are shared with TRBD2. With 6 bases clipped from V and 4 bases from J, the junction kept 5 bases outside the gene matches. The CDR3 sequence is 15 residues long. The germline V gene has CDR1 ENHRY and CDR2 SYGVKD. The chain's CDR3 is CAISRTSGGSYEQYF. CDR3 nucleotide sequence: TGTGCCATCAGCAGGACTAGCGGGGGGTCGTACGAGCAGTACTTC.

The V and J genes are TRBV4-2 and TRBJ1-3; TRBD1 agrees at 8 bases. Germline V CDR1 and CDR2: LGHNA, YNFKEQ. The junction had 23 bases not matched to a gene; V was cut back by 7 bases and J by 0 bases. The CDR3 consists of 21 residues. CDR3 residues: CASTRDLRQGISLPSGNTIYF. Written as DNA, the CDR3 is TGTGCCAGCACCCGAGACCTACGACAGGGGATTTCTCTCCCCTCTGGAAACACCATATATTTT.

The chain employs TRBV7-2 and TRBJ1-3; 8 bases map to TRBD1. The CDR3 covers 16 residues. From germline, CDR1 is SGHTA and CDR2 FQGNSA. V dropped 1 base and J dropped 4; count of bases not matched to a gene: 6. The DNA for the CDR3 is TGTGCCAGCAGCTTAGGCCCCCAGGGGGCCGGAAACACCATATATTTT. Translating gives CASSLGPQGAGNTIYF. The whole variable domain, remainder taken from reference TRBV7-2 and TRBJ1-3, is GAGVSQSPSNKVTEKGKDVELRCDPISGHTALYWYRQSLGQGLEFLIYFQGNSAPDKSGLPSDRFSAERTGGSVSTLTIQRTQQEDSAVYLCASSLGPQGAGNTIYFGEGSWLTVV.

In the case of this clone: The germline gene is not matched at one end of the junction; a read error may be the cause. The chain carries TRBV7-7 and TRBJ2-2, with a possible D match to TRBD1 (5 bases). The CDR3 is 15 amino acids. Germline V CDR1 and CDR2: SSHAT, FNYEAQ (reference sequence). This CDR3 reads CASSLITGSTGELFF. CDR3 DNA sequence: TGTGCTAGCAGCTTGATCACAGGTTCCACCGGGGAGCTGTTTTTT. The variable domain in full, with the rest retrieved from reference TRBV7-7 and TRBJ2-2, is GAGVSQSPRYKVTKRGQDVTLRCDPISSHATLYWYQQALGQGPEFLTYFNYEAQPDKSGLPSDRFSAERPEGSISTLTIQRTEQRDSAMYRCASSLITGSTGELFFGEGSRLTVL.

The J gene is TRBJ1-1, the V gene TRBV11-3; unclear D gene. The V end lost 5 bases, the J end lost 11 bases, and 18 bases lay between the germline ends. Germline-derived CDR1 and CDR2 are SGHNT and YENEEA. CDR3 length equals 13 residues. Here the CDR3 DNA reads TGTGCCAGCAGCACAACAGTAGGTCGTGAGGCTTTCTTT. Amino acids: CASSTTVGREAFF.

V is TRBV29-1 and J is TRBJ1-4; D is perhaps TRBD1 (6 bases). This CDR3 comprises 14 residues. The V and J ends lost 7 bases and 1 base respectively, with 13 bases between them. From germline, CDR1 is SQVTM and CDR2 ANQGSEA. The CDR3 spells CSALRGGTNEKLFF. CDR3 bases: TGCAGCGCCCTTCGAGGGGGAACTAATGAAAAACTGTTTTTT.

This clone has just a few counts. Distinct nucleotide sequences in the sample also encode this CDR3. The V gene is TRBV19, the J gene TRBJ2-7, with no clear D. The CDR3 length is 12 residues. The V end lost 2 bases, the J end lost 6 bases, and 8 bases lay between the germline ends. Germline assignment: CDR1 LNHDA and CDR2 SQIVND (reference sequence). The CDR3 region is CASSISPGEQYF. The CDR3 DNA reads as TGTGCCAGTAGTATATCGCCAGGCGAGCAGTACTTC.

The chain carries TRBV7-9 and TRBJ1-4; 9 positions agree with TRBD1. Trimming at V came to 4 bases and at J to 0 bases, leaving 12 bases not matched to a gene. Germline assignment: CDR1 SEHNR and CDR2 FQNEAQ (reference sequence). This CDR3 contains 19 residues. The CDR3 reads CASSSPPTGQGSTNEKLFF. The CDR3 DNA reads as TGTGCCAGCAGCTCGCCGCCGACGGGACAGGGATCAACTAATGAAAAACTGTTTTTT.

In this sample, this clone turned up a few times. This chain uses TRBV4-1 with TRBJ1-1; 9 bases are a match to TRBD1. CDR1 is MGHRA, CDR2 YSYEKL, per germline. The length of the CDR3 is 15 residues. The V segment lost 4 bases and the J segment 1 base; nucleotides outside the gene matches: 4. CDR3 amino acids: CASSRDRDSNTEAFF. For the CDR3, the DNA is TGCGCCAGCAGCCGGGACAGGGACTCGAACACTGAAGCTTTCTTT.